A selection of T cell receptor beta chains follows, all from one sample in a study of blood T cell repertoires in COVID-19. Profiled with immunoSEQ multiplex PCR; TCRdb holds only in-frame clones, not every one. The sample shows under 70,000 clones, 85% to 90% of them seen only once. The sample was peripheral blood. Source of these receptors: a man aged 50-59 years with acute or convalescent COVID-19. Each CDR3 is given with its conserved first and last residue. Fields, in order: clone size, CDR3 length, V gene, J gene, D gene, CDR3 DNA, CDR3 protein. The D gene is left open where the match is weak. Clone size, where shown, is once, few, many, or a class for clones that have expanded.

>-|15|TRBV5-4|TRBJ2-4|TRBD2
TGTGCCAGCAGCTCTAGCGGGGGGGCCAAAAACATTCAGTACTTC
CASSSSGGAKNIQYF
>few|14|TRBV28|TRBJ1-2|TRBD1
TGTGCCAGCAGTGCGGGACAGTCGAACTATGGCTACACCTTC
CASSAGQSNYGYTF
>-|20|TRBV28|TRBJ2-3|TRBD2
TGTGCCAGCAGCTCCCTCTATGGGGGTACCGAACTAGCGGGAGGTGGTACGCAGTATTTT
CASSSLYGGTELAGGGTQYF
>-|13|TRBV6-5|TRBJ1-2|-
TGTGCCAGCAGTCCTCGGAGCGTAGATGGCTACACCTTC
CASSPRSVDGYTF
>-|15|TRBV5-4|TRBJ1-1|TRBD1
TGTGCCAGCAGCTTGACAGGGGGCTCGAACACTGAAGCTTTCTTT
CASSLTGGSNTEAFF
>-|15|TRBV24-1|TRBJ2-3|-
TGTGCCACCAGTGCTAGGTATTCAGACACAGATACGCAGTATTTT
CATSARYSDTDTQYF
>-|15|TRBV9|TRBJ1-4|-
TGTGCCAGCAGCGTAGGCGGGGGGCAGAGTGAAAAACTGTTTTTT
CASSVGGGQSEKLFF
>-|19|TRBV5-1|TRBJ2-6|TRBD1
TGCGCCAGCAGCTCCAAGGGACAGGGGGAAATAGGTGGGGCCAACGTCCTGACTTTC
CASSSKGQGEIGGANVLTF
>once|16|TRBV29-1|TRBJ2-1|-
TGCAGCGTTGAGAGCAGGGTTATCGGCTCCTACAATGAGCAGTTCTTC
CSVESRVIGSYNEQFF
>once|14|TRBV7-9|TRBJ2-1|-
TGTGCCAGCAGCTTAGCGTGGCCTGACAATGAGCAGTTCTTC
CASSLAWPDNEQFF
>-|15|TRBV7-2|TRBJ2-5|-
TGTGCCAGCAGCTTAGCGCGGCAGGGGACAGAGACCCAGTACTTC
CASSLARQGTETQYF
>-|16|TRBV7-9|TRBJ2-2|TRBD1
TGTGCCAGCAGCTTAGAGACAGGGGCCCAGACCGGGGAGCTGTTTTTT
CASSLETGAQTGELFF
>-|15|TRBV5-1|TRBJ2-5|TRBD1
TGCGCCAGCAGCTTGGGGACAGGGTACCAAGAGACCCAGTACTTC
CASSLGTGYQETQYF
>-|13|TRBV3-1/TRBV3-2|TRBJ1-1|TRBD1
TGTGCCAGCAGCCCGTGGACAGGGTTTGGGGCTTTCTTT
CASSPWTGFGAFF
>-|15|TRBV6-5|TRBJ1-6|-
TGTGCCAGCATGGGGGCGGAACCATATAATTCACCCCTCCACTTT
CASMGAEPYNSPLHF
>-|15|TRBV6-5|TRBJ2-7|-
TGTGCCAGCAGTTACTCTGGTTTTGTGGGCGACGAGCAGTACTTC
CASSYSGFVGDEQYF
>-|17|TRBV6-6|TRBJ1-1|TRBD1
TGTGCCAGCAGTCAAAGGTTTAGTGACAGGGGAGACACTGAAGCTTTCTTT
CASSQRFSDRGDTEAFF
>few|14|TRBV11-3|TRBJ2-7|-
TGTGCCAGCAGCTCTCCGAGACAGTCCTACGAGCAGTACTTC
CASSSPRQSYEQYF
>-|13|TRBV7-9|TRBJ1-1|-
TGTGCCAGCAGCTTAGTAACGGGCACTGAAGCTTTCTTT
CASSLVTGTEAFF
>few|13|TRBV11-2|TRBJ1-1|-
TGTGCCAGCAGCTCGGGGGGTTCCACTGAAGCTTTCTTT
CASSSGGSTEAFF
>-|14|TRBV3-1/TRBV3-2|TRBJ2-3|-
TGTGCCAGCAGCCAATTGTCGGGTACAGATACGCAGTATTTT
CASSQLSGTDTQYF
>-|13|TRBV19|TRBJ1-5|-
TGTGCCAGTAGTAGACAGCCCAATCAGCCCCAGCATTTT
CASSRQPNQPQHF
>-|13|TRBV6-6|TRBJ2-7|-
TGTGCCAGCAGTTTATGGAGCGATGACGAGCAGTACTTC
CASSLWSDDEQYF
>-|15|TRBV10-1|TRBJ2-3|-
TGCGCCAGCAGTGAGTCGGGAGGACCCACAGATACGCAGTATTTT
CASSESGGPTDTQYF
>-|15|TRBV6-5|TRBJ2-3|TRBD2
TGTGCCAGCAGTTACGGCGGGAGGAGCACAGATACGCAGTATTTT
CASSYGGRSTDTQYF
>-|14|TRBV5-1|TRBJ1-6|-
TGCGCCAGCAGCTGGGGACAAAACAATTCACCCCTCCACTTT
CASSWGQNNSPLHF
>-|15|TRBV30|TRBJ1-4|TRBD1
TGTGCCTGGAGTTGGGGAGGACAGGACGAGGAAAAACTGTTTTTT
CAWSWGGQDEEKLFF
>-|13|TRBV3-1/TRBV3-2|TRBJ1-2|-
TGTGCCAGCAGCCAAACAGGCAACTATGGCTACACCTTC
CASSQTGNYGYTF
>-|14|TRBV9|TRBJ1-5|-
TGTGCCAGCAGCGTAGGGGCAGGGATTCAGCCCCAGCATTTT
CASSVGAGIQPQHF
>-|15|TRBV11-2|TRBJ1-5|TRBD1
TGTGCCAGCAGCGGAGGACAGGAATACAATCAGCCCCAGCATTTT
CASSGGQEYNQPQHF
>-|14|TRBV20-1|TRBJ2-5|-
TGCAGTGCTAGTCGCACAGCTTCCCAAGAGACCCAGTACTTC
CSASRTASQETQYF
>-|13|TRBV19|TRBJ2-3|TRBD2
TGTGCCAGTAGTCAGATGTATAGCGGGGGATATACCTTT
CASSQMYSGGYTF
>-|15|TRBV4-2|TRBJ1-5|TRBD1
TGTGCCAGCAGCCAAGAATGGACAGGGGAGCAGCCCCAGCATTTT
CASSQEWTGEQPQHF
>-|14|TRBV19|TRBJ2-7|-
TGTGCCAGTAGTACCGGGACTGGATCCTACGAGCAGTACTTC
CASSTGTGSYEQYF
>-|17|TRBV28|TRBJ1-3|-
TGTGCCAGCAGTCTAGGGGTCAGCCGATTCTCTGGAAACACCATATATTTT
CASSLGVSRFSGNTIYF
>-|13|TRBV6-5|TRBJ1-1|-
TGTGCCAGCAGGGGTCGGGAGAACACTGAAGCTTTCTTT
CASRGRENTEAFF
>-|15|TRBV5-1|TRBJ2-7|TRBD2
TGCGCCAGCAGCCCAGGACTAGCGGGGGGAATCGAGCAGTACTTC
CASSPGLAGGIEQYF
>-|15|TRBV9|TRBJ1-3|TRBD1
TGTGCCAGCAGCGTAGCTGAGGGGGCCAGAAACACCATATATTTT
CASSVAEGARNTIYF
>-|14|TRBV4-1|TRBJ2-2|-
TGCGCCAGCAGCCTAGCAGGGGGGACCGGGGAGCTGTTTTTT
CASSLAGGTGELFF
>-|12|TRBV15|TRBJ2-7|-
TGTGCCACCAGCAGGGTCAGGGACGAGCAGTACTTC
CATSRVRDEQYF
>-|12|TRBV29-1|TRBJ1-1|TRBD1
TGCAGCGTTGACCAGGGGGGCACTGAAGCTTTCTTT
CSVDQGGTEAFF
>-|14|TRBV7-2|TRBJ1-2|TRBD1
TGTGCCAGCAGCTTACGCAGGGGGCAGGCTGGCTACACCTTC
CASSLRRGQAGYTF
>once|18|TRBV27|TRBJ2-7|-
TGTGCCAGCAGTTTATACCCCCCCGATCCGGGAACCTCCTACGAGCAGTACTTC
CASSLYPPDPGTSYEQYF
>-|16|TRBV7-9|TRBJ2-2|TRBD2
TGTGCCAGCAGCTTACGGGGTAGCGGGAGAAACGGGGAGCTGTTTTTT
CASSLRGSGRNGELFF
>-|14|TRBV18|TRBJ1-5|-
TGTGCCAGCTCCCCAGAGGGCTCGTCTCAGCCCCAGCATTTT
CASSPEGSSQPQHF
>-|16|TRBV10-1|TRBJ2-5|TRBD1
TGCGCCAGCAGTGAGTGGAACAGGGGCGGGTGGGAGACCCAGTACTTC
CASSEWNRGGWETQYF
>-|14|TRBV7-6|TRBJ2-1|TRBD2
TGTGCCAGCACCCCCGGGGGGGGGTACAATGAGCAGTTCTTC
CASTPGGGYNEQFF
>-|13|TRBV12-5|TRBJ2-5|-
TGTGCTAGTCTGAGGGGGGGTAGGGAGACCCAGTACTTC
CASLRGGRETQYF
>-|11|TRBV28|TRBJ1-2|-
TGTGCCAGCAGTTCAGGGTTCGGCTACACCTTC
CASSSGFGYTF
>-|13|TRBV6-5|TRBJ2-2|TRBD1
TGTGCCAGCCGGGACAGGGGCACCGGGGAGCTGTTTTTT
CASRDRGTGELFF
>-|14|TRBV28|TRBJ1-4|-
TGTGCCAGCAGTTCCCCGGTAACTAATGAAAAACTGTTTTTT
CASSSPVTNEKLFF
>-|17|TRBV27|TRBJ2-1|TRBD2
TGTGCCAGCAGTCTAAGTGGGACTAGCGGCTTCTACAATGAGCAGTTCTTC
CASSLSGTSGFYNEQFF
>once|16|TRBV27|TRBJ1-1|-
TGTGCCAGCAGTTTATCGTTCAGGGGCTTGGGCACTGAAGCTTTCTTT
CASSLSFRGLGTEAFF
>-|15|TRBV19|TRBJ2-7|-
TGTGCCACCGAACGGGACTGCTGCAATACCTACGAGCAGTACTTC
CATERDCCNTYEQYF
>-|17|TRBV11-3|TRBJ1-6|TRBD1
TGTGCCAGCAGCTACCCGGGACAGGGCTCCTATAATTCACCCCTCCACTTT
CASSYPGQGSYNSPLHF
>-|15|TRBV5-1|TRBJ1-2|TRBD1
TGCGCCAGCAGCTTGGCCACAGGGGTTACCTATGGCTACACCTTC
CASSLATGVTYGYTF
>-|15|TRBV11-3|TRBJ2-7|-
TGTGCCAGCAGCTCCCCCCCCGGGATTACCTACGAGCAGTACTTC
CASSSPPGITYEQYF
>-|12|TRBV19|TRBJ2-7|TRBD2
TGTGCCAGTAGTATGTTGGGAGGGGAGCAGTACTTC
CASSMLGGEQYF
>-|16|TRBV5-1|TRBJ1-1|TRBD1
TGCGCCAGCAGCTCAGGACAGGGGACCTCCCACTCTGAAGCTTTCTTT
CASSSGQGTSHSEAFF
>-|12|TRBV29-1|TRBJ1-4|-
TGCAGCGTGTTAACAGGGAACGAAAAACTGTTTTTT
CSVLTGNEKLFF